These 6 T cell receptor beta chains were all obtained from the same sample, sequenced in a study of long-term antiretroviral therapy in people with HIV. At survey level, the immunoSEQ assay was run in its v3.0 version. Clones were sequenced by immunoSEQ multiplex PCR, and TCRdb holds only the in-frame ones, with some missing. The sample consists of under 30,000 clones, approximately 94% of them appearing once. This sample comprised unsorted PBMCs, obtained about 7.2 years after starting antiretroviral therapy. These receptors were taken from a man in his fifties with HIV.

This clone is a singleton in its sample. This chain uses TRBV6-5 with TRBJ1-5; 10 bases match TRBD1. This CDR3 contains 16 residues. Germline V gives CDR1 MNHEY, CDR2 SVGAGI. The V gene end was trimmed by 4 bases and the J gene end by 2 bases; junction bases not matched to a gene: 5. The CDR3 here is CASSSMGTGGNQPQHF. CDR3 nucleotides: TGTGCCAGCAGTTCAATGGGGACAGGGGGCAATCAGCCCCAGCATTTT.

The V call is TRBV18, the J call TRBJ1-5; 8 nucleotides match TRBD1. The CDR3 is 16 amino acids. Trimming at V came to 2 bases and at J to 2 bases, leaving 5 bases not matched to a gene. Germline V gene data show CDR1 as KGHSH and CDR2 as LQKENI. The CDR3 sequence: CASSPSGQGGNQPQHF. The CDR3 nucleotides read TGTGCCAGCTCACCATCCGGACAGGGCGGCAATCAGCCCCAGCATTTT.

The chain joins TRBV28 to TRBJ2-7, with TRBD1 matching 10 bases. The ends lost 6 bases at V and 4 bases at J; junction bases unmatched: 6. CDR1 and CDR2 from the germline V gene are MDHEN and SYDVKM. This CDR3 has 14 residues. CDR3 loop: CASSPGQGGYEQYF. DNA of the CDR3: TGTGCCAGCAGCCCTGGACAGGGGGGTTACGAGCAGTACTTC. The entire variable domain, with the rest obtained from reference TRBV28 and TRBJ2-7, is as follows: DVKVTQSSRYLVKRTGEKVFLECVQDMDHENMFWYRQDPGLGLRLIYFSYDVKMKEKGDIPEGYSVSREKKERFSLILESASTNQTSMYLCASSPGQGGYEQYFGPGTRLTVT.

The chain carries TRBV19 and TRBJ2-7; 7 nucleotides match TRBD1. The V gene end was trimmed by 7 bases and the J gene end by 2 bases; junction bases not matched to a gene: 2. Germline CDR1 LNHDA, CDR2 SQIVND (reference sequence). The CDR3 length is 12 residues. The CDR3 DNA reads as TGTGCCAGTAACAGGGGAGCCTACGAGCAGTACTTC. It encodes CASNRGAYEQYF.

The CDR3 nucleotides are TGCGCCAGCAGTGAGGCAGGCAGGGAAGGAGAGCAGTACTTC. The encoded protein is CASSEAGREGEQYF. The rearrangement joins TRBV10-2 to TRBJ2-7; maybe TRBD1 (5 bases). The germline gives CDR1 WSHSY, CDR2 SAAADI. V was cut by 2 bases and J by 7 bases, with 15 bases left in between. The CDR3 is 14 amino acids.

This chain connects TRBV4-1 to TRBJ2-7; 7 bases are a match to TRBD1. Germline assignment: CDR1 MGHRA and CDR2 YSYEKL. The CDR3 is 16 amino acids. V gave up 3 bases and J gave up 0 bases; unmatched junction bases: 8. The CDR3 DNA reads TGCGCCAGCAGCCACTCCGGGACAGAGAGCTCCTACGAGCAGTACTTC. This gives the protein CASSHSGTESSYEQYF.